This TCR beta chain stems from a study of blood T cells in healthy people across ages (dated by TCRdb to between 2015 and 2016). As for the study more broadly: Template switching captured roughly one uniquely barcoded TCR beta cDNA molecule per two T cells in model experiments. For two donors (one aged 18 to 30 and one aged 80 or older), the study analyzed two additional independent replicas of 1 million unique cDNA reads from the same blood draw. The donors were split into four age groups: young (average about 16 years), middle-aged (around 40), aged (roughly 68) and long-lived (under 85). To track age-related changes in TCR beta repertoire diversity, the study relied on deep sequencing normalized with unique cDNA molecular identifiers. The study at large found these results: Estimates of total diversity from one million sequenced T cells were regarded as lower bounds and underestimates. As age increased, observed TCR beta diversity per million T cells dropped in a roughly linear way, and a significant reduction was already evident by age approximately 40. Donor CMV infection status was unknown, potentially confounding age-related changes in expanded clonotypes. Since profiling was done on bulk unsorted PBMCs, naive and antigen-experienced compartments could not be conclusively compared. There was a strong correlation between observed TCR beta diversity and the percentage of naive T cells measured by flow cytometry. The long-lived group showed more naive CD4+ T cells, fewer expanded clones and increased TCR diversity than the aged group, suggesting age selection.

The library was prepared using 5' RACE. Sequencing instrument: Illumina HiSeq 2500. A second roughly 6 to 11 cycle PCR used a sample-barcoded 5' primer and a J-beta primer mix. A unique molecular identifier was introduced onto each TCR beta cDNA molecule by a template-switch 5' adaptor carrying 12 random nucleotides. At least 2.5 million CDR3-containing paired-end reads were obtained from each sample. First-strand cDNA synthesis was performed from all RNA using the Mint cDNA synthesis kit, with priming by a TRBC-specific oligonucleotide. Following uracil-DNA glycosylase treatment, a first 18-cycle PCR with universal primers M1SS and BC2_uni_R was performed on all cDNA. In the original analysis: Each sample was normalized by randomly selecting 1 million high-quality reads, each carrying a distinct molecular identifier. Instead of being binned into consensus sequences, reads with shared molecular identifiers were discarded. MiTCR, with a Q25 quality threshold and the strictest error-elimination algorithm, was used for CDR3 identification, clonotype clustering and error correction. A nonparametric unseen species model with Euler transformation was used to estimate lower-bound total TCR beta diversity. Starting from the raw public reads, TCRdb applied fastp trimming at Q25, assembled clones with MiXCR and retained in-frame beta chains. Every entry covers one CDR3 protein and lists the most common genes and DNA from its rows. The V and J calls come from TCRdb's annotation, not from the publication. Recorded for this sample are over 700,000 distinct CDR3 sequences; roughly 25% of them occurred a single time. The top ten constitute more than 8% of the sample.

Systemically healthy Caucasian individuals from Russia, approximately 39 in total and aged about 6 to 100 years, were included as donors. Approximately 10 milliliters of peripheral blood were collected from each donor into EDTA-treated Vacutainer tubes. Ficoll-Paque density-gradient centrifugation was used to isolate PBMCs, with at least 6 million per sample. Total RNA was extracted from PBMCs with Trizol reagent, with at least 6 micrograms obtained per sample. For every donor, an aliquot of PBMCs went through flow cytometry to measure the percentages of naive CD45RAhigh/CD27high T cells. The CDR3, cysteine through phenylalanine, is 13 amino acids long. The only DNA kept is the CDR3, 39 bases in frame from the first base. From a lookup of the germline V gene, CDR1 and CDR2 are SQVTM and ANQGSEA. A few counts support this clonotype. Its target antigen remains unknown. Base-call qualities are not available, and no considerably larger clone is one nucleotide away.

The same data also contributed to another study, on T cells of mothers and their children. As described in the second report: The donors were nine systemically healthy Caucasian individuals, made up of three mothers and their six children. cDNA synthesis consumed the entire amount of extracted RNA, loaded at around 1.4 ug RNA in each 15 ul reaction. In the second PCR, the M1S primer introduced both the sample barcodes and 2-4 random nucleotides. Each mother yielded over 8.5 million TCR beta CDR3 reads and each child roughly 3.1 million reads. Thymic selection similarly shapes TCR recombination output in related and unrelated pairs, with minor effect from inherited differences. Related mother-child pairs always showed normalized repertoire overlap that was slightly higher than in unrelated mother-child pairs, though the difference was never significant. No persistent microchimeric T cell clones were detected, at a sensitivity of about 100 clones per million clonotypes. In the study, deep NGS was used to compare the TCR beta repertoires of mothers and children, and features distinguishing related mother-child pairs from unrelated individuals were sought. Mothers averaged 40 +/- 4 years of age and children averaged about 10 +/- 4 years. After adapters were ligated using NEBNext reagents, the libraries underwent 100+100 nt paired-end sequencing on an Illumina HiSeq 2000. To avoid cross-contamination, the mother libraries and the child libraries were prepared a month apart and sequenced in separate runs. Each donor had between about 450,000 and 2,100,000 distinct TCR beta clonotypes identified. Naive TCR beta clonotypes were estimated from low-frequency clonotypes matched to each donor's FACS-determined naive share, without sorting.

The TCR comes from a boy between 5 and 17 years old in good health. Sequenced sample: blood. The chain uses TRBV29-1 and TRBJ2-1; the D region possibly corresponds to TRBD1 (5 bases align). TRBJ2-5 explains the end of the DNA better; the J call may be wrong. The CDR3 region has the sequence CSGLFIGAETQYF. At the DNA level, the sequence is TGCAGCGGGTTATTCATTGGGGCTGAGACCCAGTACTTC.